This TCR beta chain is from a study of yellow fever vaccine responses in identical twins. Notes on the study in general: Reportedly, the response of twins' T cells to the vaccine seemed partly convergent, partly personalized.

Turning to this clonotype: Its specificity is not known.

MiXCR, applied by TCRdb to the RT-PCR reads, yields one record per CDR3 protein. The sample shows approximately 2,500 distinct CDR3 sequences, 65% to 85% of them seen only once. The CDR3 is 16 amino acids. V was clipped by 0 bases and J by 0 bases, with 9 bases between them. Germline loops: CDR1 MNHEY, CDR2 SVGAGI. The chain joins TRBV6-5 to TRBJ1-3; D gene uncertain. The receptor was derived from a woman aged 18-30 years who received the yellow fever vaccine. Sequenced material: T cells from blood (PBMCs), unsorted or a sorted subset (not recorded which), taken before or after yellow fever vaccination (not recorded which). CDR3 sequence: CASSYSLRTSGNTIYF. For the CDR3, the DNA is TGTGCCAGCAGTTACTCTTTACGAACCTCTGGAAACACCATATATTTT.